The text below deals with one T cell receptor beta chain. V lost 5 bases, J lost 0 bases, and 18 bases stayed unmatched. The CDR3 extends over 19 amino acids. The germline V gene encodes CDR1 MDHEN and CDR2 SYDVKM. The entry originates in a study of shared clonotypes between healthy human individuals. Sorted-subset replicate PCR reactions were performed with about 210 ng DNA, corresponding to 25,000 to 35,000 T cell genomes. TCRdb keeps only in-frame clones here, not all; method: immunoSEQ multiplex PCR. This sample has a few hundred thousand clones, with about 97% found just once. The specimen sequenced was naive CD4+ T cells sorted from blood. Subset in this sample: CD45RA+ positively selected. The sequence derives from a woman in her twenties or thirties in good health. The rearrangement links TRBV28 to TRBJ2-7; 8 bases line up with TRBD1. This CDR3 is CASSATSYRWGQASYEQYF. The CDR3 DNA is TGTGCCAGCAGTGCAACGTCCTACCGCTGGGGACAGGCCTCCTACGAGCAGTACTTC.